This T cell receptor (beta chain) was documented in a study of regulatory T cells in long-lasting Graves disease. Study-wide results and limits: Patients with persistent disease showed a bias toward TRBV28, TRBJ1-2 and TRBJ2-5.

Arm-PCR of CDR3 regions and iRepertoire HTBI primers were used to build TCR beta libraries. TCRdb reprocessed the multiplex PCR reads via MiXCR and lists one record per CDR3 protein. Of a few hundred thousand distinct CDR3 sequences listed, 20% to 25% are singletons. Time point indicated: persistent/refractory GD, antithyroid drugs over 5 years with positive TRAb. The TCR library used RNA extracted from PBMCs. The CDR3 is 14 residues long. Trimming removed 4 bases from V and 0 bases from J, with 6 bases in between. CDR1 and CDR2 from the germline V gene are KGHDR and SFDVKD. This clonotype occurred many times. No antigen is known for it.

The V and J genes are TRBV24-1 and TRBJ1-5; a possible D gene is TRBD1 (5 bases). This sequence originates from a female donor with Graves disease. The sequenced sample was peripheral blood mononuclear cells (PBMCs), obtained when the disease was refractory, from a patient treated with antithyroid drugs. For the CDR3, the DNA is TGTGCCACCAGTGACAGGGATAGCAATCAGCCCCAGCATTTT. Protein sequence: CATSDRDSNQPQHF.